This TCR beta chain was sequenced in a study of OX40 agonist ivuxolimab in advanced cancers. CDR3 length: 14 residues. Germline CDR1 reads SNHLY; CDR2 reads FYNNEI. Remarks on this clone: The junction and the germline gene differ at one end; a read error may be behind it.

The data were produced by immunoSEQ multiplex PCR, yet TCRdb's version contains in-frame clones alone and is incomplete. The data hold some 55,000 clones, with more than 75% observed a single time. The sample consisted of CD4+ or CD8+ T cells sorted from blood, taken in a trial of the OX40 agonist ivuxolimab. V gene TRBV2 combines with J gene TRBJ1-5, with 7 bases identical to TRBD1. This clonotype originated in an adult with an advanced solid tumor such as melanoma, head and neck, liver or kidney cancer. This CDR3 reads CASAHRGRDQPQHF. The CDR3 region has the DNA TGTGCCAGCGCCCACAGGGGCCGTGATCAACCCCAGCATTTT.